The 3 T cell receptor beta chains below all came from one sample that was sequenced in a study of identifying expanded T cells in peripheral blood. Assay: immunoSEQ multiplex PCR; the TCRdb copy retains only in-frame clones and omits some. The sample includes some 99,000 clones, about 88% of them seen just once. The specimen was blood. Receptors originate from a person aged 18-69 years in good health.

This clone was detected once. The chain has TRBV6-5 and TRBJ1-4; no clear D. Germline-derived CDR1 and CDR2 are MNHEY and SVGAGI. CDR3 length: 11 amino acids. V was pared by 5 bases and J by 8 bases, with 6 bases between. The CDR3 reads CASSTEEKLFF. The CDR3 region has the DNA TGTGCCAGCAGTACGGAGGAAAAACTGTTTTTT.

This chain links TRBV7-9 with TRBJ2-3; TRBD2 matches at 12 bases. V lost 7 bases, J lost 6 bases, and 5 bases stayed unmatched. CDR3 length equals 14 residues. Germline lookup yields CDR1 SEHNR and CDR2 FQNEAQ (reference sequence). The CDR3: CASTLLAGGDTQYF. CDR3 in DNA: TGTGCCAGCACCCTACTAGCGGGAGGTGATACGCAGTATTTT.

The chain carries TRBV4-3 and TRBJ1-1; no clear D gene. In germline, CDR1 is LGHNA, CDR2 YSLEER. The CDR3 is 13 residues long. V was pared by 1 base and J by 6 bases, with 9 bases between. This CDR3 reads CASSQGHWAEAFF. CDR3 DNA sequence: TGCGCCAGCAGCCAAGGACACTGGGCTGAAGCTTTCTTT.